This record concerns one T cell receptor beta chain sequence. Its antigen is currently unknown. CDR3 size: 16 residues. V was clipped by 0 bases and J by 2 bases, with 13 bases between them. Germline CDR1 SGDLS, CDR2 YYNGEE. The record originates from a study of blood T cells in healthy people across ages. Study context: The capture of about one barcoded beta molecule per two T cells was achieved by template switching.

A second PCR of about 7 to 12 cycles used a sample-barcoded 5' primer and a J-beta primer mix. Each cDNA molecule carried a tag from a template-switch adaptor that contained 12 random nucleotides. From the 5' RACE reads, TCRdb called clonotypes with MiXCR, one entry per CDR3 protein. The profile shows hundreds of thousands of distinct CDR3 sequences, more than 35% of them singletons. Study conclusions and caveats: Observed TCR beta diversity per million T cells went down as age went up. This fall followed a roughly linear course with age. Percentage of naive T cells showed a strong correlation with TCR beta diversity.

What was sequenced was blood. The V call is TRBV9, the J call TRBJ2-3; no definite D call. The receptor was derived from an elderly man in good health. In nucleotides, the CDR3 is TGTGCCAGCAGCGTAGGAGTCCTTCCCCCCACAGATACGCAGTATTTT. This gives the protein CASSVGVLPPTDTQYF.